The clone carrying this T cell receptor (beta chain) turned up a few times. Its specificity is unknown. This could be a read error, since a much larger clone is one nucleotide away. Germline CDR1 and CDR2: MDHEN and SYDVKM. The V end was cut by 5 bases, the J end by 0 bases, with 8 bases between. CDR3 length: 13 residues. The data were obtained in a study of identical twins. Unique molecular identifiers were present on the cDNA, and a universal primer site came from template switching. TCRdb fed the 5' RACE reads into MiXCR, producing one record per CDR3 protein. The sample has 1.5 million to 2 million distinct CDR3 sequences, about 30% seen once. Study results and limitations: Weaker excess twin sharing was seen among beta out-of-frame sequences. There were fewer insertions in abundant cord blood beta clonotypes, but memory repertoires showed no such pattern. Partly confounded zero-insertion analyses could result from invariant MAIT and iNKT cells.

Specimen: cord blood. This receptor was identified in a newborn girl in good health. The rearrangement uses TRBV28 and TRBJ2-7; D remains ambiguous. The CDR3 reads CASSPWSSYEQYF. In DNA, the CDR3 is TGTGCCAGCAGTCCCTGGAGCTCCTACGAGCAGTACTTC.